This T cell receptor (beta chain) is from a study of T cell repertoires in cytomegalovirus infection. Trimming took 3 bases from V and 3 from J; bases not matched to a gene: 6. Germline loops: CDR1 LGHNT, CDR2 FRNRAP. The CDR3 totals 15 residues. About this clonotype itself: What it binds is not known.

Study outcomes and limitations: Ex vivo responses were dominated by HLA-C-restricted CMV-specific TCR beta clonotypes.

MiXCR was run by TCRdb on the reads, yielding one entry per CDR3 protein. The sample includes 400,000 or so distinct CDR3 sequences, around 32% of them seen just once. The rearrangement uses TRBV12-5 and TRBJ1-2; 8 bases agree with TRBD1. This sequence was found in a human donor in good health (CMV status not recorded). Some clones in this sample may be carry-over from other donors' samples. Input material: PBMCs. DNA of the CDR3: TGTGCTAGTGGTTTTGATATGGACAGGGACTATGGCTACACCTTC. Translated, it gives CASGFDMDRDYGYTF. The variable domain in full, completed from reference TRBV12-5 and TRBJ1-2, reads DARVTQTPRHKVTEMGQEVTMRCQPILGHNTVFWYRQTMMQGLELLAYFRNRAPLDDSGMPKDRFSAEMPDATLATLKIQPSEPRDSAVYFCASGFDMDRDYGYTFGSGTRLTVV.